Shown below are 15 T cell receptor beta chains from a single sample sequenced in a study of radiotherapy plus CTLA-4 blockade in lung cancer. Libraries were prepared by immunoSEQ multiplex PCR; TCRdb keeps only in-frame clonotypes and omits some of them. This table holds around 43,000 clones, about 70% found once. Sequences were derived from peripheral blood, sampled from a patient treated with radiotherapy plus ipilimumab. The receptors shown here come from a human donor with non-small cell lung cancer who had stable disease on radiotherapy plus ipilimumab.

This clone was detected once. The CDR3 sequence is CASSRDSTYEQYF. The CDR3 nucleotides read TGTGCCAGCAGCCGAGACTCGACCTACGAGCAGTACTTC. This chain uses TRBV27 with TRBJ2-7; D unresolved. The CDR3 spans 13 residues. CDR1 is MNHEY, CDR2 SMNVEV, per germline (reference sequence). V lost 6 bases to trimming and J lost 2 bases, with 11 bases between them.

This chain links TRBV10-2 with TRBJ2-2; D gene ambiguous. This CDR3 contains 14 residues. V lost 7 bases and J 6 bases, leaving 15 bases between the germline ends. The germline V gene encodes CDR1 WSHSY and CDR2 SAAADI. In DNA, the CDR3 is TGCGCCAGCATGAAAGCCCAGGTCTCCGGGGAGCTGTTTTTT. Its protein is CASMKAQVSGELFF.

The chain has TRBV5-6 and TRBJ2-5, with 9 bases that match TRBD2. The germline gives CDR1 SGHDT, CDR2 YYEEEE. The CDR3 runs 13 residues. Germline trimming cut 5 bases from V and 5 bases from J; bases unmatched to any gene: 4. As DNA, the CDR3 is TGTGCCAGCAGAATTAGCGGGGGTGAGACCCAGTACTTC. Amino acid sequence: CASRISGGETQYF.

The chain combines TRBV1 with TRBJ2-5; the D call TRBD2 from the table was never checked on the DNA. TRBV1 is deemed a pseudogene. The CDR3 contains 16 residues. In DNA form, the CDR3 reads TGCACCAGCAGTACAGGACTAGCGGGCCTTCAAGAGACCCAGTACTTC. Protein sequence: CTSSTGLAGLQETQYF.

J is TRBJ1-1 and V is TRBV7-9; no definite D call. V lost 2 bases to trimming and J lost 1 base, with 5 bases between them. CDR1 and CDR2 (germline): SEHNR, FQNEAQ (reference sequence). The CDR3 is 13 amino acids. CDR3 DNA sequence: TGTGCCAGCAGCTTAACATCGAACACTGAAGCTTTCTTT. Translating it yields CASSLTSNTEAFF.

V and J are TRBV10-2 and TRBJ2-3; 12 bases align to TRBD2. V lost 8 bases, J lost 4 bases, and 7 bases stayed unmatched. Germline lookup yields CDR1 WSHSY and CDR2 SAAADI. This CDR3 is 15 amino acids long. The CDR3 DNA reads TGCGCCAGCTTGGCTAGCGGGGGGGCCCCAGATACGCAGTATTTT. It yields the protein CASLASGGAPDTQYF.

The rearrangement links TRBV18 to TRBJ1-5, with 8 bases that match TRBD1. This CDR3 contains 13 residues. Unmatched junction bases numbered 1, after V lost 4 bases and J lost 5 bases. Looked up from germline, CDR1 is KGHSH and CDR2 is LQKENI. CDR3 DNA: TGTGCCAGCTCACTGGACAGGGATCAGCCCCAGCATTTT. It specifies CASSLDRDQPQHF.

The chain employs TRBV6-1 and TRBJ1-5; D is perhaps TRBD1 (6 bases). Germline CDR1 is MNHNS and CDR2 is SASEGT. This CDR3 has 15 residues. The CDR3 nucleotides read TGTGCTTCACAGGGCGGAAATCGATGGTATCAGCCCCAGCATTTT. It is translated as CASQGGNRWYQPQHF.

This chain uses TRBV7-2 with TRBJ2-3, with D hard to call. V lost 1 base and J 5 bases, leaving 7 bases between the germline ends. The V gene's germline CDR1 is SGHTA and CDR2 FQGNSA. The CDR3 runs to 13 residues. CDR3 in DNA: TGTGCCAGCAGCTTAGTATCCGGAGATACGCAGTATTTT. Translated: CASSLVSGDTQYF.

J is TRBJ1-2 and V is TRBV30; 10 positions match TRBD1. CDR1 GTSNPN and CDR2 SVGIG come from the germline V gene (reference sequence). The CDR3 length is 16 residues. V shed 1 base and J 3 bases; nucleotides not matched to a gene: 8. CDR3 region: CAWSAAAGQGHYGYTF. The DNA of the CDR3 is TGTGCCTGGAGTGCAGCTGCGGGACAGGGGCACTATGGCTACACCTTC.

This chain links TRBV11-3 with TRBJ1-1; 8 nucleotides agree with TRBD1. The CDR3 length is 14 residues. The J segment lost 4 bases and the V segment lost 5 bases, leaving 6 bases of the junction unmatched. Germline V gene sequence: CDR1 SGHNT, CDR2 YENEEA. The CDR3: CASSTGQAGTEAFF. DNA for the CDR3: TGTGCCAGCAGCACGGGACAGGCTGGCACTGAAGCTTTCTTT.

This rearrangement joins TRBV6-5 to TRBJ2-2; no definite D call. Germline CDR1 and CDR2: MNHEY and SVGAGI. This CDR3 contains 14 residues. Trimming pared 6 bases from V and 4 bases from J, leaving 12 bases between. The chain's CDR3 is CASRSLSSTGELFF. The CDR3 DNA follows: TGTGCCAGCAGAAGCTTAAGCTCCACCGGGGAGCTGTTTTTT.

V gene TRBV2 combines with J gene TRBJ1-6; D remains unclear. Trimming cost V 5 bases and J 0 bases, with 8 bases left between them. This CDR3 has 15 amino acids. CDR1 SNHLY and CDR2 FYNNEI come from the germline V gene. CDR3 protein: CASSRRSSYNSPLHF. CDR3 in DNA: TGTGCCAGCAGTCGGAGGAGCTCCTATAATTCACCCCTCCACTTT.

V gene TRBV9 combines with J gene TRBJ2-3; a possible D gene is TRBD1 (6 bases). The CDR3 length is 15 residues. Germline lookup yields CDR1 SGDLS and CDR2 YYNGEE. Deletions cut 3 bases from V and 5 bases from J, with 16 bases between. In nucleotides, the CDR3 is TGTGCCAGCAGCGGAACAGGGTTTGGGGGAGATACGCAGTATTTT. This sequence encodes CASSGTGFGGDTQYF.

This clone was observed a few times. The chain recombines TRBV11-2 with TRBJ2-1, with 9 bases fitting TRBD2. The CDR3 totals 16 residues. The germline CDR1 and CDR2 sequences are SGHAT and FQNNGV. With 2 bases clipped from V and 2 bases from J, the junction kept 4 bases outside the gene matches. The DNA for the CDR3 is TGTGCCAGCAGCTTACGGGCTAGCGGGACCTACAATGAGCAGTTCTTC. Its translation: CASSLRASGTYNEQFF.